Below are 25 T cell receptor beta chains sequenced from a single sample in a study of blood T cell repertoires in COVID-19. Sequencing used immunoSEQ multiplex PCR; TCRdb keeps in-frame clones, though not all of them. The sample lists around 200,000 clones, around four fifths occurring once. Sequenced: peripheral blood. These receptors originate from a man under 40 with active or convalescent COVID-19.

The rearrangement joins TRBV24-1 to TRBJ1-4; 7 nucleotides line up with TRBD1. CDR1 is KGHDR and CDR2 is SFDVKD in the germline V gene. CDR3 length equals 15 residues. V shed 1 base and J 5 bases; nucleotides not matched to a gene: 3. Here the CDR3 DNA reads TGTGCCACCAGTGATTTCGTAGGGGGCAATGAAAAACTGTTTTTT. Its translation is CATSDFVGGNEKLFF.

The chain carries TRBV2 and TRBJ2-2, with 7 positions matching TRBD2. The junction had 10 bases not matched to a gene; V was cut back by 6 bases and J by 6 bases. Germline V CDR1 and CDR2: SNHLY, FYNNEI. The CDR3 runs to 15 residues. DNA for the CDR3: TGTGCCAGCAGGGGAGGGACTTCGTCCCCCGGGGAGCTGTTTTTT. It codes for CASRGGTSSPGELFF. The variable domain in full, with the rest retrieved from reference TRBV2 and TRBJ2-2, is EPEVTQTPSHQVTQMGQEVILRCVPISNHLYFYWYRQILGQKVEFLVSFYNNEISEKSEIFDDQFSVERPDGSNFTLKIRSTKLEDSAMYFCASRGGTSSPGELFFGEGSRLTVL.

The chain carries TRBV6-5 and TRBJ1-2; possible D gene TRBD1, 6 bases. This CDR3 is 14 amino acids long. Trimming shortened V by 5 bases and J by 2 bases, and 12 bases separated the two germline ends. The germline V gene encodes CDR1 MNHEY and CDR2 SVGAGI. CDR3 residues: CASSRQEINYGYTF. CDR3 DNA: TGTGCCAGCAGTCGACAGGAAATCAACTATGGCTACACCTTC.

The sample holds a few counts of this clone. As DNA, the CDR3 is TGTGCCAGTAGTATCGGGTCACGCTCAGAGACCCAGTACTTC. Translated: CASSIGSRSETQYF. This chain connects TRBV19 to TRBJ2-5, with no clear D. The CDR3 sequence is 14 residues long. Trimming took off 3 bases at V and 4 bases at J, with 12 bases between the two ends. CDR1 and CDR2 from the germline V gene are LNHDA and SQIVND (reference sequence).

V gene TRBV27 combines with J gene TRBJ2-4; 8 bases are a match to TRBD2. CDR3 length equals 14 residues. Germline V gene data show CDR1 as MNHEY and CDR2 as SMNVEV (reference sequence). Unmatched junction bases numbered 10, after V lost 5 bases and J lost 10 bases. The CDR3 bases are TGTGCCAGCAGTCCAGCGAGCGGGAGTACTATTCAGTACTTC. It codes for CASSPASGSTIQYF.

J is TRBJ2-3 and V is TRBV23-1; tentative D call: TRBD1 (6 bases). TRBV23-1 is marked as an open reading frame, function uncertain. CDR3 size: 16 residues. V lost 3 bases to trimming and J lost 1 base, with 14 bases between them. CDR3 DNA sequence: TGCGCCAGCAGTCATGGATTCAGGGGCCGCACAGATACGCAGTATTTT. Translated, it gives CASSHGFRGRTDTQYF.

CDR3 sequence: CASSIGGDYGYTF. CDR3 nucleotide sequence: TGTGCCAGTAGTATAGGGGGCGACTATGGCTACACCTTC. This chain uses TRBV19 with TRBJ1-2, with D possibly matching TRBD1 (5 bases). Between the trimmed V and J ends, which lost 1 base and 3 bases, there was a span of 6 bases. The CDR3 loop spans 13 amino acids. CDR1 and CDR2 from the germline V gene are LNHDA and SQIVND (reference sequence).

Worth noting for this clone: Compared with germline, one end of the junction differs, possibly owing to a read error. The J gene is TRBJ2-5, the V gene TRBV7-7, with D unresolved. CDR3 size: 15 residues. From germline, CDR1 is SSHAT and CDR2 FNYEAQ (reference sequence). The CDR3 here is CASSLVGSAAETQYF. CDR3 DNA sequence: TGTGCTAGCAGCTTAGTGGGTTCGGCGGCGGAGACCCAGTACTTC.

The chain recombines TRBV24-1 with TRBJ2-1, with 15 bases identical to TRBD2. Germline V gives CDR1 KGHDR, CDR2 SFDVKD. Trimming removed 0 bases from V and 9 bases from J; junction bases left unmatched: 8. The CDR3 runs to 18 residues. The CDR3 DNA reads as TGTGCCACCAGTGATTTGACGGGACTAGCGGGAGGTTTCCCTGAGCAGTTCTTC. Translation gives CATSDLTGLAGGFPEQFF.

The V and J genes are TRBV9 and TRBJ2-3; 9 bases match TRBD2. After removal of 2 bases from V and 6 bases from J, the junction contained 10 bases not matched to a gene. The length of the CDR3 is 16 residues. Per the germline V gene, CDR1 is SGDLS and CDR2 is YYNGEE. Here the CDR3 reads CASSVGLAGSGDTQYF. As DNA, the CDR3 is TGTGCCAGCAGCGTGGGGCTAGCGGGGTCAGGGGATACGCAGTATTTT. The full variable domain, rest sourced from reference TRBV9 and TRBJ2-3, is DSGVTQTPKHLITATGQRVTLRCSPRSGDLSVYWYQQSLDQGLQFLIQYYNGEERAKGNILERFSAQQFPDLHSELNLSSLELGDSALYFCASSVGLAGSGDTQYFGPGTRLTVL.

V is TRBV7-9 and J is TRBJ2-1; D is undetermined. V was cut by 1 base and J by 6 bases, with 4 bases left in between. The CDR3 has 12 amino acids. Looked up from germline, CDR1 is SEHNR and CDR2 is FQNEAQ (reference sequence). The CDR3 DNA follows: TGTGCCAGCAGCTTAGGACTCAATGAGCAGTTCTTC. It translates to CASSLGLNEQFF.

The chain uses TRBV3-1 (or the pseudogene TRBV3-2) and TRBJ1-3; no clear D gene. Germline CDR1 and CDR2: LGHDT and YNNKEL (reference sequence). This CDR3 has 15 amino acids. V was trimmed by 4 bases and J by 3 bases, leaving 13 bases between them. CDR3: CASSPPGRGGNTIYF. The CDR3 coding sequence is TGTGCCAGCAGCCCCCCCGGGCGGGGTGGAAACACCATATATTTT.

The chain joins TRBV5-1 to TRBJ2-3, with D possibly TRBD2 on 7 matching bases. Germline CDR1 reads SGHRS; CDR2 reads YFSETQ. The CDR3 is made up of 17 amino acids. Trimming shortened V by 0 bases and J by 1 base, and 15 bases separated the two germline ends. The CDR3 region has the DNA TGCGCCAGCAGCTTGGAATTCCGGGGGGCAGGCACAGATACGCAGTATTTT. Translation gives CASSLEFRGAGTDTQYF.

This clone came up once. This chain joins TRBV19 and TRBJ1-3, with TRBD1 matching 8 bases. The germline gives CDR1 LNHDA, CDR2 SQIVND (reference sequence). The CDR3 consists of 17 residues. J was trimmed by 2 bases and V by 3 bases; bases with no gene match: 9. In nucleotides, the CDR3 is TGTGCCAGTAGTATCGGGGACAGGCCCAGAACTGGAAACACCATATATTTT. It translates to CASSIGDRPRTGNTIYF.

CDR3 in DNA: TGTGCCAGCACCTACTCGACAGGGTGGGGCTACACCTTC. As protein: CASTYSTGWGYTF. The chain has TRBV28 and TRBJ1-2; 7 nucleotides agree with TRBD1. V trimming: 7 bases; J trimming: 8 bases; junction bases outside the gene matches: 10. The CDR3 is 13 amino acids. CDR1 and CDR2 (germline): MDHEN, SYDVKM.

This clone was found once. This chain joins TRBV12-3 or TRBV12-4 and TRBJ2-2, with D unclear. CDR3 length equals 13 residues. V was trimmed by 3 bases and J by 5 bases, leaving 7 bases between them. The CDR3 region has the DNA TGTGCCAGCAGTTTCGGTCTAACCGGGGAGCTGTTTTTT. Encoded protein: CASSFGLTGELFF.

This clone has ten or more counts. This chain joins TRBV5-1 and TRBJ2-3; TRBD2 matches 10 bases. The CDR3 covers 15 residues. CDR1 and CDR2 (germline): SGHRS, YFSETQ. The J segment lost 5 bases and the V segment lost 4 bases, leaving 7 bases of the junction unmatched. The CDR3 reads CASSISGGQVDTQYF. The CDR3 region has the DNA TGCGCCAGCAGCATTAGCGGGGGGCAGGTAGATACGCAGTATTTT. Supplemented by reference TRBV5-1 and TRBJ2-3, the full variable domain reads KAGVTQTPRYLIKTRGQQVTLSCSPISGHRSVSWYQQTPGQGLQFLFEYFSETQRNKGNFPGRFSGRQFSNSRSEMNVSTLELGDSALYLCASSISGGQVDTQYFGPGTRLTVL.

This chain connects TRBV7-2 to TRBJ1-5, with unresolved D. V was cut by 4 bases and J by 7 bases, with 11 bases left in between. The CDR3 has 13 amino acids. CDR1 is SGHTA, CDR2 FQGNSA, per germline. Written as DNA, the CDR3 is TGTGCCAGCAGCTCAACCCCGGGGCAGCCCCAGCATTTT. Translated, it gives CASSSTPGQPQHF.

This chain joins TRBV5-1 and TRBJ2-3; D perhaps matches TRBD2 (6 bases). Looked up from germline, CDR1 is SGHRS and CDR2 is YFSETQ. The CDR3 length is 16 residues. V lost 1 base and J lost 0, with 12 bases in between. The CDR3 loop is CASSLRGGTSTDTQYF. The CDR3 DNA reads as TGCGCCAGCAGCTTGCGTGGGGGGACTAGCACAGATACGCAGTATTTT.

This chain links TRBV5-1 with TRBJ1-6, with TRBD1 identical over 10 bases. V lost 4 bases to trimming and J lost 7 bases; unmatched junction nucleotides: 8. The germline gives CDR1 SGHRS, CDR2 YFSETQ. This CDR3 contains 16 residues. The CDR3 reads CASSRDRGETNSPLHF. CDR3 in DNA: TGCGCCAGCAGCCGGGACAGGGGAGAGACGAATTCACCCCTCCACTTT.

J is TRBJ1-6 and V is TRBV6-6; possibly TRBD1 for D (6 bases). The germline CDR1 and CDR2 sequences are MNHNY and SVGAGI (reference sequence). V was pared by 6 bases and J by 7 bases, with 16 bases between. The CDR3 has 15 amino acids. DNA for the CDR3: TGTGCCAGCAGCCCCCTGGGGGCCTTAAATTCACCCCTCCACTTT. Translated, it gives CASSPLGALNSPLHF.

Comments on this clone: At one end, the junction sequence differs from germline, possibly due to a read error. This sequence joins TRBV6-1 and TRBJ2-7; TRBD2 might be the D (6 bases). From germline, CDR1 is MNHNS and CDR2 SASEGT. This CDR3 is 15 amino acids long. CDR3 in amino acids: CASSEGARGSYGQYF. The CDR3 nucleotides are TGTGCCAGCAGTGAAGGGGCGCGGGGCTCCTACGGGCAGTACTTC.

The V call is TRBV7-9, the J call TRBJ2-3; D is ambiguous. CDR1 SEHNR and CDR2 FQNEAQ come from the germline V gene (reference sequence). The CDR3 consists of 13 residues. V was shortened by 4 bases and J by 6 bases, with 11 bases between the two germline ends. CDR3 nucleotides: TGTGCCAGCAGCTCCTCCCAGGTGGATACGCAGTATTTT. Translation gives CASSSSQVDTQYF.

The chain couples TRBV28 to TRBJ1-1; D uncertain. Germline V gene sequence: CDR1 MDHEN, CDR2 SYDVKM. The length of the CDR3 is 13 residues. The V gene lost 5 bases and the J gene lost 0 bases, with 7 bases spanning the gap. The CDR3 reads CASSPVLNTEAFF. In nucleotides, the CDR3 is TGTGCCAGCAGTCCAGTGCTGAACACTGAAGCTTTCTTT.

The J gene is TRBJ2-1, the V gene TRBV28; TRBD2 aligns across 7 bases. The junction had 13 bases not matched to a gene; V was cut back by 8 bases and J by 3 bases. Germline V lookup: CDR1 MDHEN, CDR2 SYDVKM. CDR3 size: 16 residues. The chain's CDR3 is CASGPVGGRVYNEQFF. Written as DNA, the CDR3 is TGTGCCAGCGGCCCGGTCGGGGGGAGGGTCTACAATGAGCAGTTCTTC.